This is a list of T cell receptor beta chains from one sample in a study of blood T cell repertoires in COVID-19. Method: immunoSEQ multiplex PCR; TCRdb's copy keeps in-frame clones and lacks some. The sample includes about 190,000 clones, 80% of them seen just once. Source material: peripheral blood. All receptors derive from a man aged 55 to 69 with acute or convalescent COVID-19. Each CDR3 is given with its conserved first and last residue. D genes are given only for firm matches. Only part of the rows carry a size: once, few, many, or a class if the clone is expanded.

v_gene,j_gene,abundance,d_gene,len,CDR3aa,CDR3nt
TRBV30,TRBJ2-7,.,.,13,CAWSVDSAYEQYF,TGTGCCTGGAGTGTGGACTCCGCCTACGAGCAGTACTTC
TRBV20-1,TRBJ2-1,.,TRBD2,11,CSAPGLGEQFF,TGCAGTGCTCCGGGACTAGGCGAGCAGTTCTTC
TRBV5-1,TRBJ1-1,few,TRBD1,16,CASSLVGGQGRTEAFF,TGCGCCAGCAGCTTGGTTGGGGGACAGGGCAGAACTGAAGCTTTCTTT
TRBV5-1,TRBJ2-7,.,.,14,CASSLDGSSYEQYF,TGCGCCAGCAGCTTGGATGGGAGCTCCTACGAGCAGTACTTC
TRBV9,TRBJ1-2,few,TRBD1,14,CASSFDRGPYGYTF,TGTGCCAGCAGCTTCGACAGGGGCCCCTATGGCTACACCTTC
TRBV10-3,TRBJ1-4,.,TRBD1,16,CAISAIQGDTNEKLFF,TGTGCCATCAGCGCCATACAGGGGGACACTAATGAAAAACTGTTTTTT
TRBV12-3/TRBV12-4,TRBJ1-5,.,.,13,CASRQGSNQPQHF,TGTGCCAGCAGACAGGGTAGCAATCAGCCCCAGCATTTT
TRBV6-5,TRBJ1-1,.,.,13,CASRSRRNTEAFF,TGTGCCAGCCGTTCTAGGAGGAACACTGAAGCTTTCTTT
TRBV4-1,TRBJ1-5,few,.,14,CASSQDRVVEPQHF,TGCGCCAGCAGCCAAGACAGGGTGGTAGAGCCCCAGCATTTT
TRBV7-2,TRBJ2-1,.,TRBD2,17,CASSLAIGAGGRNEQFF,TGTGCCAGCAGCTTAGCTATCGGCGCGGGGGGGCGTAATGAGCAGTTCTTC
TRBV25-1,TRBJ1-1,.,.,16,CASSLPIGEEKVEAFF,TGTGCCAGCAGTCTTCCTATTGGGGAGGAAAAAGTTGAAGCTTTCTTT
TRBV6-5,TRBJ2-3,.,.,14,CASMRSLNTDTQYF,TGTGCCAGCATGAGGAGCCTAAACACAGATACGCAGTATTTT
TRBV7-3,TRBJ2-3,few,TRBD1,14,CASSVGTGQDTQYF,TGTGCCAGCAGCGTAGGGACAGGGCAGGATACGCAGTATTTT
TRBV7-2,TRBJ2-7,.,.,16,CASSPRMTSPWQEQYF,TGTGCCAGCAGTCCAAGAATGACTAGTCCCTGGCAGGAGCAGTACTTC
TRBV4-1,TRBJ1-2,.,.,15,CASSQEGRGNYGYTF,TGCGCCAGCAGCCAAGAAGGCAGAGGGAACTATGGCTACACCTTC
TRBV5-4,TRBJ1-6,.,.,13,CASSLEQGSPLHF,TGTGCCAGCAGCTTGGAACAGGGTTCACCCCTCCACTTT
TRBV7-2,TRBJ1-2,.,.,15,CASSLQGSSNYGYTF,TGTGCCAGCAGCTTACAGGGGAGCTCTAACTATGGCTACACCTTC
TRBV12-3/TRBV12-4,TRBJ2-7,.,.,13,CASSFDDYYEQYF,TGTGCCAGCAGTTTCGACGACTACTACGAGCAGTACTTC
TRBV10-3,TRBJ1-5,.,TRBD1,15,CAISPTGDSNQPQHF,TGTGCCATCAGCCCGACAGGGGATAGCAATCAGCCCCAGCATTTT
TRBV11-2,TRBJ2-2,.,.,15,CASSSVQGRTGELFF,TGTGCCAGCAGCTCGGTTCAGGGGCGCACCGGGGAGCTGTTTTTT
TRBV7-9,TRBJ1-2,.,TRBD1,17,CASSSRETGGIGYGYTF,TGTGCCAGCAGCTCCAGGGAAACAGGGGGGATCGGCTATGGCTACACCTTC
TRBV7-9,TRBJ2-7,.,.,15,CASSLASGQIYEQYF,TGTGCCAGCAGCTTAGCCTCCGGACAGATCTACGAGCAGTACTTC
TRBV4-2,TRBJ2-7,.,TRBD2,15,CASSQEGSGVYEQYF,TGTGCCAGCAGCCAAGAGGGTAGCGGGGTATACGAGCAGTACTTC
TRBV25-1,TRBJ1-2,.,.,14,CASSEDRANYGYTF,TGTGCCAGCAGTGAAGACAGAGCTAACTATGGCTACACCTTC
TRBV9,TRBJ1-2,.,TRBD1,15,CASSLRDRTLEGYTF,TGTGCCAGCAGCCTACGGGACAGGACTTTGGAAGGCTACACCTTC
TRBV7-9,TRBJ1-1,.,TRBD1,14,CASSPGGWGTEAFF,TGTGCCAGCAGCCCAGGGGGCTGGGGCACTGAAGCTTTCTTT
TRBV3-1/TRBV3-2,TRBJ1-2,few,.,14,CASSPRRGNYGYTF,TGTGCCAGCAGCCCCAGAAGGGGGAACTATGGCTACACCTTC
TRBV7-2,TRBJ1-5,.,TRBD1,14,CASSLRQGDQPQHF,TGTGCCAGCAGCCTACGACAGGGAGACCAGCCCCAGCATTTT
TRBV24-1,TRBJ2-1,.,TRBD1,13,CATSDPSGDRQFF,TGTGCCACCAGTGATCCTTCCGGGGACAGGCAGTTCTTC
TRBV25-1,TRBJ1-2,.,.,12,CASSEYSYGYTF,TGTGCCAGCAGTGAATATAGCTATGGCTACACCTTC
TRBV18,TRBJ1-2,few,.,14,CASSPNRVDPGYTF,TGTGCCAGCTCACCTAACAGGGTCGACCCTGGCTACACCTTC
TRBV11-2,TRBJ2-3,.,TRBD2,16,CASSFSRAGGRDTQYF,TGTGCCAGCAGCTTTTCCAGAGCGGGGGGGCGTGATACGCAGTATTTT
TRBV7-9,TRBJ2-7,.,.,14,CASSFGQSTTEQYF,TGTGCCAGCAGCTTTGGACAGAGTACCACCGAGCAGTACTTC
TRBV12-3/TRBV12-4,TRBJ2-3,.,.,13,CASTPPSADTQYF,TGTGCCAGCACCCCACCTAGCGCAGATACGCAGTATTTT
TRBV29-1,TRBJ1-1,.,TRBD1,14,CSAGQVPSFTEAFF,TGCAGCGCCGGACAGGTCCCCTCGTTCACTGAAGCTTTCTTT
TRBV2,TRBJ1-5,.,.,13,CASSDQENQPQHF,TGTGCCAGCAGTGATCAGGAAAATCAGCCCCAGCATTTT
TRBV15,TRBJ1-1,.,.,15,CATSRVQGWDTEAFF,TGTGCCACCAGCAGAGTTCAGGGGTGGGACACTGAAGCTTTCTTT
TRBV7-2,TRBJ2-1,.,TRBD1,15,CASSLVQGAVYEQFF,TGTGCCAGCAGCTTAGTCCAGGGGGCTGTATATGAGCAGTTCTTC
TRBV7-2,TRBJ2-3,.,TRBD2,17,CASSFRRGSLGTDTQYF,TGTGCCAGCAGCTTTAGGCGGGGGTCCCTGGGCACAGATACGCAGTATTTT
TRBV5-6,TRBJ1-5,few,TRBD1,13,CASSQDRVQPQHF,TGTGCCAGCAGCCAGGACAGGGTTCAGCCCCAGCATTTT
TRBV2,TRBJ2-1,.,TRBD1,15,CASSDRGTGGNEQFF,TGTGCCAGCAGCGACCGCGGGACAGGGGGCAATGAGCAGTTCTTC
TRBV11-2,TRBJ2-2,.,.,15,CASSLEAVNTGELFF,TGTGCCAGCAGCTTAGAGGCGGTGAACACCGGGGAGCTGTTTTTT
TRBV2,TRBJ2-7,.,TRBD1,14,CASSVQGARGEQYF,TGTGCCAGCAGTGTACAGGGGGCGAGAGGCGAGCAGTACTTC
TRBV19,TRBJ2-7,.,.,16,CASSMSLVAVSYEQYF,TGTGCCAGTAGTATGTCCTTAGTAGCCGTCTCCTACGAGCAGTACTTC
TRBV2,TRBJ1-2,.,.,14,CASSEYRDTYGYTF,TGTGCCAGCAGTGAATATAGGGACACCTATGGCTACACCTTC